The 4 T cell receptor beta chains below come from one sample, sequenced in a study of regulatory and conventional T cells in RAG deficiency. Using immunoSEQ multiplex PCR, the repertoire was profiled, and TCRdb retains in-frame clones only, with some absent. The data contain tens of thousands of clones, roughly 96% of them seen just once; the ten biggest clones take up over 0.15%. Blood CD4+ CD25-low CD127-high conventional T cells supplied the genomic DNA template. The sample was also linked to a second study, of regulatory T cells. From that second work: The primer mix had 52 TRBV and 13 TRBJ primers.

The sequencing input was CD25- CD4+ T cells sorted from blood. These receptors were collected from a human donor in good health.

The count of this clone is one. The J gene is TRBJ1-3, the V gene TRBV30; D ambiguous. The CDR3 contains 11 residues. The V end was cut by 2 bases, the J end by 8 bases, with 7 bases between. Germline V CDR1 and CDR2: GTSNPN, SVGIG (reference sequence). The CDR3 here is CAWSWEHTIYF. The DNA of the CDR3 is TGTGCCTGGAGTTGGGAGCACACCATATATTTT.

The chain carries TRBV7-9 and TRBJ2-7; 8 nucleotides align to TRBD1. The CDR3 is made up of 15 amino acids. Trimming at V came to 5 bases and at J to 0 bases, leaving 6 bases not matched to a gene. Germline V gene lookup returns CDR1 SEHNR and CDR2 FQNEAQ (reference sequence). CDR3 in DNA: TGTGCCAGCAGCCCTAACAGGGGGAGCTCCTACGAGCAGTACTTC. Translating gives CASSPNRGSSYEQYF.

CDR3 sequence (DNA): TGCGCCAGCCTTTCAGGGAACCTCTACGAGCAGTACTTC. Translating gives CASLSGNLYEQYF. The V gene is TRBV10-1, the J gene TRBJ2-7; weak D call: TRBD1 (5 bases). The V and J ends lost 8 bases and 3 bases respectively, with 14 bases between them. This CDR3 has 13 amino acids. Germline values: CDR1 WNHNN, CDR2 SYGVQD (reference sequence).

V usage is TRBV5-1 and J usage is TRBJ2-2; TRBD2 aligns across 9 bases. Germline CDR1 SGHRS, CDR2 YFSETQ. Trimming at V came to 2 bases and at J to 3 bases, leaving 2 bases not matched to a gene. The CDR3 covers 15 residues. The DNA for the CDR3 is TGCGCCAGCAGCTTAGCGGGGGGCCACACCGGGGAGCTGTTTTTT. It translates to CASSLAGGHTGELFF.